The present TCR beta chain was sequenced within a study of response to subunit inactivated influenza vaccine. Regarding the study as a whole: T cells newly recruited by each seasonal influenza vaccination are few, the authors suggested.

Unmatched junction bases numbered 7, after V lost 3 bases and J lost 0 bases. The CDR3 spans 17 residues. Germline V gene sequence: CDR1 SQVTM, CDR2 ANQGSEA. A single record per CDR3 protein comes from TCRdb applying MiXCR to the RT-PCR reads. The sample contains about 500,000 distinct CDR3 sequences, approximately 15% of which appear only once. Details on this clonotype: Antigen: not known.

This material consisted of CD4+ T cells sorted from PBMCs, taken less than 25 months after vaccination. V and J are TRBV29-1 and TRBJ2-1, with 11 bases aligning to TRBD2. This sequence was found in a man between 50 and 69 years old who received an inactivated influenza vaccine. CDR3 in amino acids: CSVDALLAGDSYNEQFF. The CDR3 region has the DNA TGCAGCGTTGATGCTTTACTAGCGGGGGACTCCTACAATGAGCAGTTCTTC.